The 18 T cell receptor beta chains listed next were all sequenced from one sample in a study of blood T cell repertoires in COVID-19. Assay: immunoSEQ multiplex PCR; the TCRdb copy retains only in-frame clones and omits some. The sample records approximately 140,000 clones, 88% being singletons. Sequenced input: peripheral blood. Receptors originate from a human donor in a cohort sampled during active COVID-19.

CDR3 loop: CSATGTGGGEQYF. The CDR3 DNA sequence: TGCAGCGCCACCGGGACCGGCGGGGGGGAGCAGTACTTC. The V gene is TRBV29-1, the J gene TRBJ2-7; 8 nucleotides match TRBD2. V lost 7 bases, J lost 7 bases, and 12 bases stayed unmatched. Germline lookup yields CDR1 SQVTM and CDR2 ANQGSEA. The CDR3 contains 13 residues.

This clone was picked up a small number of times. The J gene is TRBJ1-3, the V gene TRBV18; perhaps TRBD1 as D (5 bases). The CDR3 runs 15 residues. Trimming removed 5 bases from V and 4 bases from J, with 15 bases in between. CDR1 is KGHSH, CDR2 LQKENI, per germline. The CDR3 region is CASSSLQALGNTIYF. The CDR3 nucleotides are TGTGCCAGCTCATCCTTACAGGCCCTGGGAAACACCATATATTTT.

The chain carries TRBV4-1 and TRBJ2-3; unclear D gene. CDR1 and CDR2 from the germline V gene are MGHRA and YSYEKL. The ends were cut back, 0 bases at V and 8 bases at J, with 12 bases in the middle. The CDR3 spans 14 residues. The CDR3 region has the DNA TGCGCCAGCAGCCAAGATTGGGCTTTCATTACGCAGTATTTT. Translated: CASSQDWAFITQYF.

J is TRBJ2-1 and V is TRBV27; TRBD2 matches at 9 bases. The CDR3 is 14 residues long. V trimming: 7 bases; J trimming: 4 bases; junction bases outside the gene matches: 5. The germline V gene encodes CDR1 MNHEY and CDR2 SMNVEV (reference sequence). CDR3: CASTASGAYNEQFF. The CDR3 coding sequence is TGTGCCAGCACCGCTAGCGGGGCTTACAATGAGCAGTTCTTC.

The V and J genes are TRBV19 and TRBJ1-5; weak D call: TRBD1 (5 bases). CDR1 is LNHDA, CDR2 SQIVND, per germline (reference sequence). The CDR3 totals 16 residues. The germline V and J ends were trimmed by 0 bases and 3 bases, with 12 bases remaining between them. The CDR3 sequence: CASSIERSGPNQPQHF. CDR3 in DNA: TGTGCCAGTAGTATAGAGCGGTCAGGGCCCAATCAGCCCCAGCATTTT.

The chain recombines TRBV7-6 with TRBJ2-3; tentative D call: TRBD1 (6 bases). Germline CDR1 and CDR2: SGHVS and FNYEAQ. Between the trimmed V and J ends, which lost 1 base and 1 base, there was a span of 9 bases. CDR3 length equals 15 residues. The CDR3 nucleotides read TGTGCCAGCAGCTTAGGTCCAGGGGGCACAGATACGCAGTATTTT. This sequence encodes CASSLGPGGTDTQYF.

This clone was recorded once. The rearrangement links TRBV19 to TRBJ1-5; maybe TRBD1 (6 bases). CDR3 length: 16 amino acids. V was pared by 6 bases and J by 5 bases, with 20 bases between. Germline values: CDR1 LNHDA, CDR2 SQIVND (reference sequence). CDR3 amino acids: CASRAGALRGHQPQHF. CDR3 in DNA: TGTGCCAGTAGGGCAGGGGCTCTCAGGGGCCATCAGCCCCAGCATTTT.

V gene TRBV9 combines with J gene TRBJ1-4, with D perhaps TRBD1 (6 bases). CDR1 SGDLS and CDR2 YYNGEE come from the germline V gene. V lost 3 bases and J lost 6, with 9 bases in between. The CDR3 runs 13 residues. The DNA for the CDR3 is TGTGCCAGCAGCGGGGGGCGGCATGAAAAACTGTTTTTT. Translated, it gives CASSGGRHEKLFF.

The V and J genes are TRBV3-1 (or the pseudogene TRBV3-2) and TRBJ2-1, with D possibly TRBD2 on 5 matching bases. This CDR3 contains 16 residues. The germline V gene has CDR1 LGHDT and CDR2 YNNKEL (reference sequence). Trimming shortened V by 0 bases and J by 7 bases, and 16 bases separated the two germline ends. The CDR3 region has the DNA TGTGCCAGCAGCCAAGAGCTTAGGCTAGCCGAAAATGAGCAGTTCTTC. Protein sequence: CASSQELRLAENEQFF.

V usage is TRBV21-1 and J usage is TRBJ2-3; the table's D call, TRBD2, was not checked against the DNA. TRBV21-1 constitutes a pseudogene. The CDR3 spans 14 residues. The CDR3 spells CASSRNGGPDTQYF. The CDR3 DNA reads TGTGCCAGCAGCCGCAACGGGGGGCCAGATACGCAGTATTTT.

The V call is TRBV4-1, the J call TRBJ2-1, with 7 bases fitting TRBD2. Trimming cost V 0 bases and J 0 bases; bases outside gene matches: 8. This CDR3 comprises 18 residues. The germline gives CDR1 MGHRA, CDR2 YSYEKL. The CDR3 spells CASSQDVSGAASYNEQFF. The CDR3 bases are TGCGCCAGCAGCCAAGATGTGAGCGGGGCTGCCTCCTACAATGAGCAGTTCTTC.

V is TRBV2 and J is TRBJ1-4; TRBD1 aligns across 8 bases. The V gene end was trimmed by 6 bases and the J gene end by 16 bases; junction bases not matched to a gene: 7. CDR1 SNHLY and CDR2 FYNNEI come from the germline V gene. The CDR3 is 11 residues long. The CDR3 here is CASSVDREAFF. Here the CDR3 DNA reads TGTGCCAGCAGCGTGGACAGGGAAGCGTTTTTT.

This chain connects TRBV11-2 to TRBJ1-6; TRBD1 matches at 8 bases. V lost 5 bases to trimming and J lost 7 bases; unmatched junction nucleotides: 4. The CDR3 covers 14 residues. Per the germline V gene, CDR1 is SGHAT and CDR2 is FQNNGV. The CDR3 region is CASSTDRGNSPLHF. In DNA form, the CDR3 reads TGTGCCAGCAGCACCGACAGGGGAAATTCACCCCTCCACTTT.

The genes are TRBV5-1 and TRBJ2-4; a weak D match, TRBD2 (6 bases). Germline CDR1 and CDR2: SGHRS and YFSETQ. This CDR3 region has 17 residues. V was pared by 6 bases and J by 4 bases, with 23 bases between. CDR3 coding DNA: TGCGCCAGCACCCGTGGAGGGGCCAGGGAAGGGAAAAACATTCAGTACTTC. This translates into CASTRGGAREGKNIQYF.

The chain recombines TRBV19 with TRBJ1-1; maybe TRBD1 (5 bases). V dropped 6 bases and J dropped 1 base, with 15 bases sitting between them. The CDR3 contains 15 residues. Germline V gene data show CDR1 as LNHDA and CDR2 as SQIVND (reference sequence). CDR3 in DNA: TGTGCCAGTAGCCTCGTGGGGCGGAGGAACACTGAAGCTTTCTTT. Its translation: CASSLVGRRNTEAFF.

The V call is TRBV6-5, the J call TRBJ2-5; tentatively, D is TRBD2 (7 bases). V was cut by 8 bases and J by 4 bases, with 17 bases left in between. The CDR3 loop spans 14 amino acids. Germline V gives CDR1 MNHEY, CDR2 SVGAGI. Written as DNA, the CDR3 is TGTGCCAGCGGGGCGGGACGGGGGGCAGAGACCCAGTACTTC. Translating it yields CASGAGRGAETQYF.

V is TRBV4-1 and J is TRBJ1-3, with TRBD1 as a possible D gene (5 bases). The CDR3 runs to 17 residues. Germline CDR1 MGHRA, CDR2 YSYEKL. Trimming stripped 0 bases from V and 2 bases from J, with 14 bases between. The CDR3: CASSQDRGREAGNTIYF. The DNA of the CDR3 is TGCGCCAGCAGCCAAGATAGGGGCAGGGAGGCTGGAAACACCATATATTTT.

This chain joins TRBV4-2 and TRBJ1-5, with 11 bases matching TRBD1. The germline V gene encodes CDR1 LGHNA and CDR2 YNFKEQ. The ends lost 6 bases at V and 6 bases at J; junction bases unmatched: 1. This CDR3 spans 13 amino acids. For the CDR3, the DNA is TGTGCCAGCAGGGGACAGGGGGGTCAGCCCCAGCATTTT. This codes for CASRGQGGQPQHF.